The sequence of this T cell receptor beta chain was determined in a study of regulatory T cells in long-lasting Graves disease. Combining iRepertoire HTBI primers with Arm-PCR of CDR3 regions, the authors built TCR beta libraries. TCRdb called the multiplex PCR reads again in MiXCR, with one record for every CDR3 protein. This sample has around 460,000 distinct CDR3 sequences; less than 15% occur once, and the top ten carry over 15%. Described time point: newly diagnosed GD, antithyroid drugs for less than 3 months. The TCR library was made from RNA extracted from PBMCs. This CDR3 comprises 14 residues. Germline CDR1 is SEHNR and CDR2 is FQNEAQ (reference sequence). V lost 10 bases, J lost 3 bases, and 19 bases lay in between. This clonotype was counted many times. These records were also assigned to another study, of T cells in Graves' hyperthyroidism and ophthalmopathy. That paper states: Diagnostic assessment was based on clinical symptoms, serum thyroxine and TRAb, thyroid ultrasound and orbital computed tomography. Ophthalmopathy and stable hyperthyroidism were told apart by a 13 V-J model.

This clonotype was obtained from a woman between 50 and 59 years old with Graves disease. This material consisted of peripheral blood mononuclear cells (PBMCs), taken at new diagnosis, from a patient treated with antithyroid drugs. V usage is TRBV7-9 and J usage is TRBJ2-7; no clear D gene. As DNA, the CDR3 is TGTGCCACTACGGATGTGGACCGGATCTACGAGCAGTACTTC. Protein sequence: CATTDVDRIYEQYF.